This is a list of T cell receptor beta chains from one sample in a study of shared clonotypes between healthy human individuals. Profiled with immunoSEQ multiplex PCR; TCRdb holds only in-frame clones, not every one. The sample shows 2,100,000 or so clones, around 95% of them seen only once. Sequencing was performed on naive CD4+ T cells sorted from blood. The receptors come from a man younger than 30 in good health. Each CDR3 is given with its conserved first and last residue. A D gene is named only where the DNA matches it firmly. Only some rows state a clone size, as once, few, many or a class for expanded clones.

v_gene	d_gene	abundance	j_gene	CDR3nt	CDR3aa
TRBV2	.	.	TRBJ1-2	TGTGCCAGCAGTGGTGTCATGAGGGGGGTTGGCGGCTACACCTTC	CASSGVMRGVGGYTF
TRBV5-4	TRBD2	.	TRBJ2-1	TGTGCCAGCAGCTCGCCGGGACTAGCGGGAGGAGTTTCCTACAATGAGCAGTTCTTC	CASSSPGLAGGVSYNEQFF
TRBV7-9	TRBD1	.	TRBJ1-2	TGTGCCAGCAGCATCGGACAGGGATTGAACACCTTC	CASSIGQGLNTF
TRBV25-1	.	.	TRBJ1-6	TGTGCCAGCAGTTATGCAAGGGGGTCACCCCTCCACTTT	CASSYARGSPLHF
TRBV7-2	.	once	TRBJ2-7	TGTGCCAGCAGCGCCTTAGGGACAACCGACTACGAGCAGTACTTC	CASSALGTTDYEQYF
TRBV5-4	.	.	TRBJ2-7	TGTGCCAGCAGCTTGGTCGGGACGGGCTCCTACGAGCAGTACTTC	CASSLVGTGSYEQYF
TRBV30	.	.	TRBJ1-5	TGTGCCTGGCGCGGGTGGGGGTTGAATAGCAATCAGCCCCAGCATTTT	CAWRGWGLNSNQPQHF
TRBV7-2	.	.	TRBJ1-1	TGTGCCAGCAGCTTATTCAGTTTTGAAGCTTTCTTT	CASSLFSFEAFF
TRBV7-9	TRBD1	.	TRBJ1-1	TGTGCCAGCAGCTTAGCGGGACAGGGCCCTGAAGCTTTCTTT	CASSLAGQGPEAFF
TRBV5-1	TRBD1	.	TRBJ2-7	TGCGCCAGCAGCTTGGGAGGACAGGGCTCCTACGAGCAGTACTTC	CASSLGGQGSYEQYF
TRBV9	.	.	TRBJ2-7	TGTGCCAGCTCCCGGGACCCAGAACGGAGGGAGCAGTACTTC	CASSRDPERREQYF
TRBV2	.	.	TRBJ1-4	TGTGCCAGCAGTGAAGCGCGGGAAAAACTGTTTTTT	CASSEAREKLFF
TRBV6-1	.	.	TRBJ2-7	TGTGCCAGCAGTGAAGCTCACGGGGCAGGACTCCGTGGGGACGAGCAGTACTTC	CASSEAHGAGLRGDEQYF
TRBV7-2	.	.	TRBJ2-5	TGTGCCAGCAGCTTAGGGTCGAGGGAGACCCAGTACTTC	CASSLGSRETQYF
TRBV6-5	.	.	TRBJ2-7	TGTGCCAGCAGTTACTCGGCTCAGGGAGGCTCCTACGAGCAGTACTTC	CASSYSAQGGSYEQYF
TRBV10-3	.	.	TRBJ1-5	TGTGCCATCAGTGAAAGGGGAAAGGGCAATCAGCCCCAGCATTTT	CAISERGKGNQPQHF
TRBV5-1	TRBD2	.	TRBJ2-2	TGCGCCAGCAGCTTGGTTGGTAGCGGGAGGAACACCGGGGAGCTGTTTTTT	CASSLVGSGRNTGELFF
TRBV19	.	.	TRBJ2-3	TGTGCCAGTAGTATCTCTCGCAGGACAGATACGCAGTATTTT	CASSISRRTDTQYF
TRBV5-4	.	.	TRBJ1-2	TGTGCCAGCAGCCCCTCGGACCGTCCTAACTATGGCTACACCTTC	CASSPSDRPNYGYTF
TRBV6-1	.	.	TRBJ1-5	TGTGCCAGCAGTCCTGGGGGTCTCGGCAATCAGCCCCAGCATTTT	CASSPGGLGNQPQHF
TRBV6-1	.	once	TRBJ2-3	TGTGCCAGCAGTGAAGGGACATCTCGGGGGCTCACAGATACGCAGTATTTT	CASSEGTSRGLTDTQYF
TRBV2	.	few	TRBJ1-6	TGTGCCAGCAGCTCCGCACCAAATTCACCCCTCCACTTT	CASSSAPNSPLHF
TRBV7-9	.	.	TRBJ2-7	TGTGCCAGCAGCTGGAGGTGGAACGAGCAGTACTTC	CASSWRWNEQYF
TRBV2	.	.	TRBJ2-1	TGTGCCAGCCCTGCACGGGGGATAGGCTACAATGAGCAGTTCTTC	CASPARGIGYNEQFF
TRBV5-1	.	.	TRBJ1-2	TGCGCCAGCAGCTTGGATACAGGCTATGGCTACACCTTC	CASSLDTGYGYTF
TRBV5-1	TRBD1	.	TRBJ2-1	TGCGCCAGCAGCTGGGACAGCCCTAGTTCCTACAATGAGCGGTTCTTC	CASSWDSPSSYNERFF
TRBV7-8	.	.	TRBJ1-5	TGTGCCAGCAGCTTAGGCGACAGGAACATTTGGCCCCAGCATTTT	CASSLGDRNIWPQHF
TRBV12-5	TRBD1	.	TRBJ2-3	TGTGCTAGTGGTAAGGGACAGGGAGTCACAGATACGCAGTATTTT	CASGKGQGVTDTQYF
TRBV18	.	.	TRBJ1-4	TGTGCCAGCTCACCAAAACAGCTTACTAATGAAAAACTGTTTTTT	CASSPKQLTNEKLFF
TRBV28	TRBD1	.	TRBJ2-3	TGTGCCAGCAGTAATTCCGGGACAGGTAAAACAGATACGCAGTATTTT	CASSNSGTGKTDTQYF
TRBV5-1	TRBD2	.	TRBJ2-5	TGCGCCAGCACCAGACTAGCGGGAGGGGAGACCCAGTACTTC	CASTRLAGGETQYF
TRBV18	.	.	TRBJ1-5	TGTGCCAGCTCCCCCGGAGTAGGCCACGGTCAGCCCCAGCATTTT	CASSPGVGHGQPQHF
TRBV30	.	once	TRBJ1-2	TGTGCCTGGAGTGTCGCAGGGTACGATGGCTACACCTTC	CAWSVAGYDGYTF
TRBV19	TRBD1	.	TRBJ1-4	TGTGCCAGTAGTGCCAAGCGACAGGGCCCTAATGAAAAACTGTTTTTT	CASSAKRQGPNEKLFF
TRBV2	TRBD2	.	TRBJ2-7	TGTGCCAGCAGTAAGGGGACTAGCGGCTACGAGCAGTACTTC	CASSKGTSGYEQYF
TRBV30	.	.	TRBJ2-7	TGTGCCTCTGGACAGTTCTACGAGCAGTACTTC	CASGQFYEQYF
TRBV30	TRBD2	.	TRBJ2-1	TGTGCCTGGAGTGTAAGTAGAACTAGCGACCACAATGAGCAGTTCTTC	CAWSVSRTSDHNEQFF
TRBV7-2	TRBD1	.	TRBJ1-3	TGTGCCAGCAGCTTAGCGAGTTCAGGGGGAAACACTATATATTTT	CASSLASSGGNTIYF
TRBV5-1	.	.	TRBJ1-6	TGCGCCAGCAGCCCCCGGAGATGGGACACGGATTCACCCCTCCACTTT	CASSPRRWDTDSPLHF
TRBV7-9	.	.	TRBJ2-2	TGTGCCAGCAGCCGGTCCCTGACGAACACCGGGGAGCTGTTTTTT	CASSRSLTNTGELFF
TRBV5-1	.	.	TRBJ2-7	TGCGCCAGCAGGCCTCATAAAGTTCTCGCCTACGAGCAGTACTTC	CASRPHKVLAYEQYF
TRBV29-1	.	.	TRBJ1-1	TGCAGCGCCGGAACAGGGAGCACTGAAGCTTTCTTT	CSAGTGSTEAFF
TRBV7-3	.	.	TRBJ2-7	TGTGCCAGCAGCTTAACCGCGTTATCCTACGAGCAGTACTTC	CASSLTALSYEQYF
TRBV19	TRBD1	.	TRBJ1-2	TGTGCCAGTACCCTACAGGGGGCGAGGGGCTACACCTTC	CASTLQGARGYTF
TRBV6-5	.	.	TRBJ2-7	TGTGCCAGCAGTTCGCCATCAACTAAGGGCTACGAGCAGTACTTC	CASSSPSTKGYEQYF
TRBV10-3	TRBD1	.	TRBJ2-1	TGTGCCATCAGTGAATTTGGGACAGCCAACAATGAGCAGTTCTTC	CAISEFGTANNEQFF
TRBV28	.	.	TRBJ2-7	TGTGCCAGCAGTTTGACAGGCCTCTTGGGTGACGAGCAGTACTTC	CASSLTGLLGDEQYF
TRBV27	TRBD1	.	TRBJ1-1	TGTGCCAGCAGTGCCAGGGGGCAGGGCACTGAAGCTTTCTTT	CASSARGQGTEAFF
TRBV9	TRBD1	.	TRBJ1-2	TGTGCCAGCAGTGCCACCGGGACAGGGGAGGGCTACACCTTC	CASSATGTGEGYTF
TRBV18	.	.	TRBJ2-7	TGTGCCAGCTCACCAATGGAGGGCTCCTACGAGCAGTACTTC	CASSPMEGSYEQYF
TRBV6-5	TRBD2	.	TRBJ2-1	TGTGCCAGCAGTTTCCCCGGGGGAGCGGGAGTATCTGAGCAGTTCTTC	CASSFPGGAGVSEQFF
TRBV5-4	TRBD2	.	TRBJ2-7	TGTGCCAGCAGCGGGGGACTAGCGGCCTACGAGCAGTACTTC	CASSGGLAAYEQYF
TRBV5-1	.	.	TRBJ1-3	TGCGCCAGCAGCCGCAACTCAGGGCTTGGAAACACCATATATTTT	CASSRNSGLGNTIYF
TRBV11-2	.	.	TRBJ2-5	TGTGCCAGCAGCTTAAACTCCCTAGGGGAGACCCAGTACTTC	CASSLNSLGETQYF
TRBV10-2	.	.	TRBJ2-2	TGCGCCAGCAGCCCCGGGACAAAGATGAACACCGGGGAGCTGTTTTTT	CASSPGTKMNTGELFF
TRBV2	.	.	TRBJ1-3	TGTGCCAGCAGCGCCTCTGGAAACACCATATATTTT	CASSASGNTIYF
TRBV5-4	.	.	TRBJ2-7	TGTGCCAGCAGCGGAGGGACGGACAAGCAGTACTTC	CASSGGTDKQYF